These 15 T cell receptor beta chains share one sample of origin, sequenced in a study of pediatric ulcerative colitis. Produced via immunoSEQ multiplex PCR; TCRdb's table is partial and in-frame only. The sample lists fewer than 40,000 clones, roughly four fifths occurring once. The sequencing sample was made of blood. These receptor sequences come from a boy aged 5-17 years with severe ulcerative colitis.

The chain couples TRBV30 to TRBJ2-2, with TRBD1 matching over 9 bases. The CDR3 loop spans 16 amino acids. The ends lost 7 bases at V and 6 bases at J; junction bases unmatched: 15. Germline loops: CDR1 GTSNPN, CDR2 SVGIG (reference sequence). The CDR3 DNA reads as TGTGCCTCCCAGGAATCCCGGACAGGGGTATCCGGGGAGCTGTTTTTT. It specifies CASQESRTGVSGELFF.

This chain joins TRBV14 and TRBJ2-7; D possibly corresponds to TRBD1 (5 bases). The ends were cut back, 2 bases at V and 9 bases at J, with 14 bases in the middle. CDR1 and CDR2 (germline): SGHDN, FVKESK. The CDR3 is made up of 13 amino acids. The DNA of the CDR3 is TGTGCCAGCAGCCAATGGGATCAGGGTACGCAGTACTTC. Encoded protein: CASSQWDQGTQYF.

The CDR3 sequence is CATNPGSGNTIYF. The CDR3 DNA sequence: TGTGCCACCAACCCGGGATCTGGAAACACCATATATTTT. The chain couples TRBV6-6 to TRBJ1-3; D gene uncertain. V lost 10 bases, J lost 1 base, and 11 bases lay in between. Germline V lookup: CDR1 MNHNY, CDR2 SVGAGI (reference sequence). The CDR3 runs 13 residues.

The chain carries TRBV10-3 and TRBJ1-1, with 7 bases fitting TRBD1. Germline V gene data show CDR1 as ENHRY and CDR2 as SYGVKD. V gave up 8 bases and J gave up 5 bases; unmatched junction bases: 8. The CDR3 covers 13 residues. The CDR3 DNA follows: TGTGCCATCGCCACAGGGGTAATGACTGAAGCTTTCTTT. Encoded protein: CAIATGVMTEAFF.

V gene TRBV4-3 combines with J gene TRBJ2-1; D is perhaps TRBD2 (6 bases). The CDR3 runs 13 residues. Germline CDR1 reads LGHNA; CDR2 reads YSLEER. Trimming removed 3 bases from V and 6 bases from J, with 9 bases in between. CDR3 sequence reads: CASSHGTRNEQFF. CDR3 DNA sequence: TGCGCCAGCAGCCACGGGACTCGCAATGAGCAGTTCTTC.

In its sample, this clone was seen a few times. The CDR3 protein is CASSRTAYGYTF. In DNA, the CDR3 is TGTGCCAGCAGTCGGACAGCTTATGGCTACACCTTC. The chain recombines TRBV6-5 with TRBJ1-2; tentatively, D is TRBD1 (6 bases). V was shortened by 5 bases and J by 5 bases, with 9 bases between the two germline ends. Germline V gives CDR1 MNHEY, CDR2 SVGAGI. This CDR3 has 12 amino acids.

The J gene is TRBJ1-5, the V gene TRBV6-5; D is undetermined. CDR1 MNHEY and CDR2 SVGAGI come from the germline V gene. The V end was cut by 6 bases, the J end by 7 bases, with 13 bases between. This CDR3 contains 13 residues. In nucleotides, the CDR3 is TGTGCCAGCAGCCTGGGAGGGAGGCAGCCCCAGCATTTT. Residues: CASSLGGRQPQHF.

The chain has TRBV19 and TRBJ1-1; D gene uncertain. Germline V gene sequence: CDR1 LNHDA, CDR2 SQIVND (reference sequence). This CDR3 is built from 15 residues. Trimming pared 6 bases from V and 1 base from J, leaving 15 bases between. The CDR3 is CASSLGIGGNTEAFF. As DNA, the CDR3 is TGTGCCAGTAGCCTGGGAATAGGAGGGAACACTGAAGCTTTCTTT.

The gene calls are TRBV28 and TRBJ1-2, with a possible D match to TRBD1 (5 bases). The germline V and J ends were trimmed by 2 bases and 5 bases, with 12 bases remaining between them. The CDR3 extends over 14 amino acids. Per the germline V gene, CDR1 is MDHEN and CDR2 is SYDVKM. The CDR3 region has the DNA TGTGCCAGCAGTTTAGGGGGGGAGTTGTATGGCTACACCTTC. As protein: CASSLGGELYGYTF.

This clone was detected only a few times. The J gene is TRBJ1-2, the V gene TRBV6-1; TRBD1 agrees at 9 bases. Trimming removed 5 bases from V and 6 bases from J; junction bases left unmatched: 10. The V gene's germline CDR1 is MNHNS and CDR2 SASEGT. The CDR3 has 15 amino acids. Written as DNA, the CDR3 is TGTGCCAGCAGTCCCCAAGGGGACAGGGTCAATGGCTACACCTTC. Translated, it gives CASSPQGDRVNGYTF.

V usage is TRBV18 and J usage is TRBJ2-7, with 8 nucleotides matching TRBD1. With V trimmed by 6 bases and J by 4 bases, 8 bases remained unmatched. This CDR3 spans 14 amino acids. The germline V gene has CDR1 KGHSH and CDR2 LQKENI. CDR3 sequence: CASSAGQGGYEQYF. The CDR3 coding sequence is TGTGCCAGCTCGGCTGGACAGGGCGGATACGAGCAGTACTTC.

The V call is TRBV11-2, the J call TRBJ1-1, with D hard to call. The germline gives CDR1 SGHAT, CDR2 FQNNGV. The ends were cut back, 4 bases at V and 8 bases at J, with 14 bases in the middle. The CDR3 is 13 amino acids. The CDR3 protein is CASSSTLRGEAFF. The CDR3 DNA sequence: TGTGCCAGCAGCTCCACATTAAGAGGGGAAGCTTTCTTT.

The genes are TRBV7-9 and TRBJ1-4; D is ambiguous. Trimming removed 5 bases at V and 8 bases at J, with 21 bases between. The CDR3 runs to 16 residues. In germline, CDR1 is SEHNR, CDR2 FQNEAQ (reference sequence). Here the CDR3 DNA reads TGTGCCAGCAGCCCCCCCCTTGGAGGTTCGGAAGAAAAACTGTTTTTT. It is translated as CASSPPLGGSEEKLFF.

The chain uses TRBV27 and TRBJ1-4; unclear D gene. This CDR3 has 16 amino acids. Trimming removed 6 bases from V and 11 bases from J, with 25 bases in between. Germline CDR1 is MNHEY and CDR2 is SMNVEV (reference sequence). CDR3 coding DNA: TGTGCCAGCAGCGATACTCCCGGGGAGGAACAAGAGAAACTGTTTTTT. This gives the protein CASSDTPGEEQEKLFF.

The CDR3 loop reads CASSSGLIQETQYF. As DNA, the CDR3 is TGTGCCAGCAGCTCCGGACTAATCCAAGAGACCCAGTACTTC. This rearrangement joins TRBV11-1 to TRBJ2-5, with D tentatively TRBD2 (6 bases). CDR3 length: 14 amino acids. The germline CDR1 and CDR2 sequences are SGHAT and FQDESV (reference sequence). V was clipped by 4 bases and J by 1 base, with 10 bases between them.